Listed here is a single T cell receptor (beta chain). Generated by immunoSEQ multiplex PCR, the TCRdb table keeps only in-frame clones and is missing some. The sample yields under 130,000 clones, around 82% seen once. This sample is part of a study of control samples from healthy donors and cancer patients. Trimming left V 4 bases short and J 4 bases short, with 8 bases between. There are 13 residues in the CDR3. CDR1 is SEHNR, CDR2 FQNEAQ, per germline (reference sequence). The sample taken for sequencing was blood. This chain joins TRBV7-9 and TRBJ1-3; unclear D gene. This TCR was recovered from a woman aged 45-59 years in good health. DNA of the CDR3: TGTGCCAGCAGCTCTTCGGGGGGAAACACCATATATTTT. Protein sequence: CASSSSGGNTIYF.